A selection of T cell receptor beta chains follows, all from one sample in a study of T cell changes during pregnancy in multiple sclerosis. Assay used: immunoSEQ multiplex PCR; TCRdb lists only in-frame clones, some missing. The sample lists around 21,000 clones, less than 90% occurring once. The sequencing here drew on CD8+ T cells from peripheral blood mononuclear cells, taken after pregnancy. These receptors were collected from a female donor in good health, enrolled as a control in a pregnancy study. Each CDR3 is given with its conserved first and last residue. The order of the fields is J gene, V gene, D gene, clone size, CDR3 length, CDR3 protein, CDR3 DNA. D genes are given only for firm matches. Size values are once, few and many counts, or a class for expanded clones, and some rows have none.

TRBJ1-3	TRBV6-5	NA	once	14	CASSYSGGGNTIYF	TGTGCCAGCAGTTATTCGGGGGGTGGAAACACCATATATTTT
TRBJ2-7	TRBV27	TRBD1	NA	14	CASSSRDRVYEQYF	TGTGCCAGCAGCTCAAGGGACAGGGTGTATGAGCAGTACTTC
TRBJ1-5	TRBV7-9	NA	NA	15	CASSWDGQINQPQHF	TGTGCCAGCAGCTGGGACGGACAGATCAATCAGCCCCAGCATTTT
TRBJ2-6	TRBV11-1	NA	NA	19	CASSPGEGGWISGANVLTF	TGTGCCAGCAGCCCTGGGGAAGGGGGTTGGATCTCTGGGGCCAACGTCCTGACTTTC
TRBJ2-1	TRBV6-5	TRBD2	NA	13	CASGLAGGSEQFF	TGTGCCAGCGGGCTAGCGGGAGGAAGTGAGCAGTTCTTC
TRBJ2-1	TRBV27	NA	NA	14	CASSLVPTHNEQFF	TGTGCCAGCAGTTTAGTACCAACACACAATGAGCAGTTCTTC
TRBJ2-4	TRBV5-4	NA	NA	13	CASSLPGENIQYF	TGTGCCAGCAGCTTGCCGGGGGAAAACATTCAGTACTTC
TRBJ2-5	TRBV27	NA	NA	14	CASSDDSYQETQYF	TGTGCCAGCAGTGATGACAGTTACCAAGAGACCCAGTACTTC
TRBJ1-1	TRBV9	NA	NA	14	CASSPGFGDTEAFF	TGTGCCAGCAGCCCCGGGTTCGGGGACACTGAAGCTTTCTTT
TRBJ2-1	TRBV14	NA	NA	14	CASSAEASYNEQFF	TGTGCCAGCAGCGCTGAAGCTTCCTACAATGAGCAGTTCTTC
TRBJ1-4	TRBV27	NA	NA	13	CASSYQGGEKLFF	TGTGCCAGCAGTTATCAGGGTGGCGAAAAGCTGTTTTTT
TRBJ2-2	TRBV5-1	TRBD2	NA	15	CATSLRREATGELFF	TGCGCCACCAGTTTGCGGCGGGAGGCGACCGGGGAGCTGTTTTTT
TRBJ2-7	TRBV6-5	TRBD2	few	14	CASSYERETYEQYF	TGTGCCAGCAGTTACGAGCGGGAGACTTACGAGCAGTACTTC
TRBJ2-3	TRBV6-6	TRBD1	once	15	CASSQGQGEGDTQYF	TGTGCCAGCAGTCAGGGACAGGGGGAAGGGGATACGCAGTATTTT
TRBJ2-3	TRBV9	TRBD1	NA	16	CASSPPGGQGTDTQYF	TGTGCCAGCAGCCCCCCAGGAGGACAGGGAACAGATACGCAGTATTTT
TRBJ2-7	TRBV5-4	NA	NA	16	CASSLGRATSLAEQYF	TGTGCCAGCAGCTTGGGGCGGGCTACTTCTCTGGCCGAGCAGTACTTC
TRBJ2-7	TRBV7-2	NA	NA	12	CASSLPAYEQYF	TGTGCCAGCAGCTTACCAGCCTACGAGCAGTACTTC
TRBJ2-5	TRBV11-3	TRBD2	NA	16	CASSLEQRGGTETQYF	TGTGCCAGCAGCTTAGAACAGCGGGGGGGCACAGAGACCCAGTACTTC
TRBJ2-7	TRBV4-1	NA	NA	15	CASSQLSESGNEQYF	TGCGCCAGCAGCCAACTTAGTGAGTCCGGGAACGAGCAGTACTTC
TRBJ2-2	TRBV15	NA	NA	15	CATSRLRGNTGELFF	TGTGCCACCAGCAGACTCAGGGGTAACACCGGGGAGCTGTTTTTT
TRBJ1-5	TRBV27	NA	NA	14	CASTERGSNQPQHF	TGTGCCAGTACCGAGCGGGGGTCAAATCAGCCCCAGCATTTT
TRBJ2-1	TRBV19	NA	NA	15	CASSMGDTPYNEQFF	TGTGCCAGTAGTATGGGGGACACCCCGTACAATGAGCAGTTCTTC
TRBJ2-7	TRBV27	TRBD2	NA	16	CASSLSWGLAGNEQYF	TGTGCCAGCAGTTTATCGTGGGGACTAGCGGGAAACGAGCAGTACTTC
TRBJ2-1	TRBV27	TRBD2	NA	12	CASKRGYNEQFF	TGTGCCAGCAAGCGGGGATACAATGAGCAGTTCTTC
TRBJ1-1	TRBV29-1	TRBD1	NA	18	CSVEDLPGQGASGTEAFF	TGCAGCGTTGAAGATCTTCCGGGACAGGGGGCGTCGGGAACTGAAGCTTTCTTT
TRBJ1-1	TRBV23-1	NA	NA	10	CARGNTEAFF	TGCGCGAGAGGAAACACTGAAGCTTTCTTT
TRBJ1-4	TRBV6-5	TRBD1	once	14	CASSPQGAGEKLFF	TGTGCCAGCAGTCCACAGGGGGCGGGTGAAAAACTGTTTTTT
TRBJ2-2	TRBV9	NA	NA	13	CASSVAQGRELFF	TGTGCCAGCAGCGTAGCTCAGGGGAGGGAGCTGTTTTTT
TRBJ2-7	TRBV7-9	TRBD1	NA	17	CASSSRTGRSLSYEQYF	TGTGCCAGCAGCTCACGGACAGGGCGCTCCCTTTCCTACGAGCAGTACTTC
TRBJ1-5	TRBV5-5	NA	NA	17	CASSLIGSQGWDQPQHF	TGTGCCAGCAGCTTGATCGGCAGCCAGGGGTGGGATCAGCCCCAGCATTTT
TRBJ2-3	TRBV9	NA	NA	13	CASGSGGTDTQYF	TGTGCCAGCGGTAGCGGTGGCACAGATACGCAGTATTTT
TRBJ2-5	TRBV27	TRBD1	NA	15	CAGRGHPQGGETQYF	TGTGCCGGCAGGGGGCATCCCCAGGGTGGAGAGACCCAGTACTTC
TRBJ2-7	TRBV2	TRBD2	NA	13	CARGRAGAYEQYF	TGTGCCAGAGGGAGGGCGGGGGCCTACGAGCAGTACTTC